Here is one T cell receptor (beta chain) with its context. The antigen is not known. This entry belongs to a study of T cells expressing NK-cell markers. Generation of TCR beta cDNA was performed by 5'RACE template switching incorporating UMIs. TCRdb reprocessed the 5' RACE reads, keeping one entry per CDR3 protein, no DNA. The sample data list about 550,000 distinct CDR3 sequences. Germline CDR1 is DFQATT and CDR2 is SNEGSKA (reference sequence). There are 14 residues in the CDR3. Study-wide findings and caveats: Of CD8+ T cells, about 1.0-8% belonged to dominant NKG2C+ clonotypes in more than five donors.

The sequence derives from a man between 18 and 35 years old in good health. J is TRBJ1-2 and V is TRBV20-1; TCRdb calls TRBD1, which cannot be checked without DNA. Material for sequencing was blood T cells: a sorted CD56 or NKG2C T cell subset, CD4+ or CD8+ T cells, or bulk PBMC T cells (not recorded which). CDR3 protein: CSASRQKANYGYTF.